This TCR beta chain was recorded in a study of blood T cell repertoires in COVID-19. Overall study context: Acute-phase and convalescent COVID-19 samples originated in the United States, Italy and Spain. T cells, B-cell-depleted T cells, or PBMCs provided the cDNA or gDNA that served as material.

Sequencing was performed with immunoSEQ multiplex PCR; in TCRdb, only in-frame clones are kept and a portion is missing. The data contain under 300,000 clones, around 80% of them singletons. V was pared by 3 bases and J by 8 bases, with 17 bases between. CDR3 length: 14 residues. CDR1 SGHRS and CDR2 YFSETQ come from the germline V gene. The clonotype comes from a man aged 35 to 55 who had recovered from COVID-19. This chain joins TRBV5-1 and TRBJ1-2; TRBD1 might be the D (6 bases). Sequenced input: peripheral blood. Written as DNA, the CDR3 is TGCGCCAGCAGCTCGGAGAAGAACAGGGACGGCTACACCTTC. Residues: CASSSEKNRDGYTF.